The 18 T cell receptor beta chains below come from one sample, sequenced in a study of monozygotic twins with inflammatory bowel disease (dated by TCRdb to the late 2010s). The library was obtained by 5' RACE. The reads were generated on an Illumina HiSeq 2500. TCRdb reprocessed the public reads and reports one entry per CDR3 protein sequence, without DNA. The table of this sample itemizes nearly 450,000 distinct CDR3 sequences. The top ten clones comprise 2.4% of the sample. Material: blood. Source of these receptors: a human donor with ulcerative colitis or Crohn's disease, or a healthy co-twin of an affected twin (not recorded which).

The chain recombines TRBV20-1 with TRBJ1-2; absent DNA, TCRdb's TRBD1 call cannot be checked. This CDR3 has 13 residues. Per germline, CDR1 DFQATT and CDR2 SNEGSKA (reference sequence). This CDR3 reads CSARDGGGYGYTF.

This sequence joins TRBV20-1 and TRBJ2-2; without DNA, the TCRdb call of TRBD2 cannot be checked. Germline V gene data show CDR1 as DFQATT and CDR2 as SNEGSKA (reference sequence). This CDR3 is built from 13 residues. This CDR3 reads CSASAGGTGELFF.

The J gene is TRBJ1-1, the V gene TRBV20-1; checking the TCRdb D call of TRBD1 is not possible without DNA. Germline V gene lookup returns CDR1 DFQATT and CDR2 SNEGSKA (reference sequence). The CDR3 is 15 residues long. The CDR3 sequence: CSARGQGGFYTEAFF.

The chain uses TRBV7-6 and TRBJ2-3; TCRdb returns TRBD1, unconfirmable since there is no DNA. The CDR3 spans 13 residues. Germline V gene data show CDR1 as SGHVS and CDR2 as FNYEAQ. The CDR3 loop reads CASTPGGRDTQYF.

The chain has TRBV12-3 or TRBV12-4 and TRBJ2-6; the D call of TRBD2 rests on TCRdb alone, since no DNA is present to check it. The CDR3 consists of 14 residues. CDR3 residues: CASSDYSGANVLTF.

The chain carries TRBV12-3 or TRBV12-4 and TRBJ1-2. The CDR3 spans 16 residues. CDR3 sequence: CASSLRAGEGSYGYTF.

V usage is TRBV30 and J usage is TRBJ1-2; lacking DNA, the TRBD1 call made by TCRdb goes unchecked. The CDR3 has 14 residues. Germline CDR1 GTSNPN, CDR2 SVGIG (reference sequence). CDR3 sequence reads: CAWSVMGDSPTSTF.

Here the CDR3 reads CASRGGASGVYNEQFF. The J gene is TRBJ2-1, the V gene TRBV12-3 or TRBV12-4; the D call of TRBD2 rests on TCRdb alone, since no DNA is present to check it. The CDR3 has 16 amino acids.

V usage is TRBV10-3 and J usage is TRBJ2-1. Per the germline V gene, CDR1 is ENHRY and CDR2 is SYGVKD. The CDR3 totals 15 residues. CDR3 residues: CAISESGLTNNEQFF.

This chain links TRBV9 with TRBJ2-1; lacking DNA, the TRBD2 call made by TCRdb goes unchecked. The CDR3 contains 16 residues. From germline, CDR1 is SGDLS and CDR2 YYNGEE. The CDR3 reads CASSGLGGKFYNEQFF.

V gene TRBV18 combines with J gene TRBJ2-6. There are 14 residues in the CDR3. Germline V lookup: CDR1 KGHSH, CDR2 LQKENI. CDR3 in amino acids: CASSPISGANVLTF.

The V gene is TRBV7-8, the J gene TRBJ2-3; TCRdb indicates TRBD1, and absent DNA this call remains unverified. This CDR3 is 16 amino acids long. The germline gives CDR1 SGHVS, CDR2 FQNEAQ. CDR3 amino acids: CASSLGDVGVTDTQYF.

The J gene is TRBJ2-1, the V gene TRBV20-1; TCRdb names TRBD2, which stays unverified in the absence of DNA. The germline CDR1 and CDR2 sequences are DFQATT and SNEGSKA (reference sequence). The CDR3 is made up of 15 amino acids. The CDR3 here is CSAHLAGGPYNEQFF.

V is TRBV28 and J is TRBJ2-4; TCRdb's D call, TRBD1, is unchecked because there is no DNA. This CDR3 spans 14 amino acids. Germline V gives CDR1 MDHEN, CDR2 SYDVKM. CDR3 region: CASSPRDGKNIQYF.

The chain joins TRBV5-4 to TRBJ1-3; the D gene TCRdb calls, TRBD1, cannot be checked with no DNA. CDR3 length: 15 residues. Germline lookup yields CDR1 SGHNT and CDR2 YYREEE (reference sequence). The CDR3 sequence: CASSRPGTSGNTIYF.

The V call is TRBV11-3, the J call TRBJ2-1; lacking DNA, the TRBD1 call made by TCRdb goes unchecked. Germline V gene lookup returns CDR1 SGHNT and CDR2 YENEEA. CDR3 length: 16 residues. Here the CDR3 reads CASSTEGTGTYNEQFF. Complete variable domain (other parts from reference TRBV11-3 and TRBJ2-1): EAGVVQSPRYKIIEKKQPVAFWCNPISGHNTLYWYLQNLGQGPELLIRYENEEAVDDSQLPKDRFSAERLKGVDSTLKIQPAELGDSAVYLCASSTEGTGTYNEQFFGPGTRLTVL.

CDR3 sequence reads: CASSFTQGARSAGNTIYF. The V gene is TRBV6-5, the J gene TRBJ1-3; the TCRdb call, TRBD1, lacks DNA for checking. The CDR3 spans 18 residues. CDR1 MNHEY and CDR2 SVGAGI come from the germline V gene.

The chain combines TRBV3-1 with TRBJ1-1; TCRdb selects TRBD1, and the lack of DNA leaves this call unchecked. This CDR3 contains 13 residues. The germline gives CDR1 LGHDT, CDR2 YNNKEL (reference sequence). This CDR3 is CASSSRQGTEVFF.